Each of the 18 T cell receptor beta chains below was sequenced from the same sample in a study of blood T cell repertoires in COVID-19. Profiling relied on immunoSEQ multiplex PCR, and the TCRdb table lists in-frame clones only, not all of them. The sample includes fewer than 90,000 clones, approximately 90% of them seen just once. The material sequenced was peripheral blood. These receptors were obtained from a man aged 65 to 85 with active COVID-19.

As DNA, the CDR3 is TGTGCCAGCTCCTGGACAGGGGTGAGTTCTGGGTATGGCTACACCTTC. Its protein is CASSWTGVSSGYGYTF. The chain carries TRBV28 and TRBJ1-2, with 9 bases identical to TRBD1. The CDR3 length is 16 residues. Germline V CDR1 and CDR2: MDHEN, SYDVKM. V gave up 8 bases and J gave up 5 bases; unmatched junction bases: 15.

The DNA of the CDR3 is TGTGCCATCAGGCCGGGGACAGGGGGCTACGAGCAGTACTTC. Its translation is CAIRPGTGGYEQYF. The chain couples TRBV10-3 to TRBJ2-7; the match to TRBD1 covers 11 bases. The CDR3 loop spans 14 amino acids. The J segment lost 3 bases and the V segment lost 6 bases, leaving 4 bases of the junction unmatched. Germline V gene lookup returns CDR1 ENHRY and CDR2 SYGVKD.

The chain joins TRBV6-5 to TRBJ1-1; D is perhaps TRBD1 (5 bases). Trimming stripped 2 bases from V and 3 bases from J, with 13 bases between. This CDR3 is 15 amino acids long. The germline V gene has CDR1 MNHEY and CDR2 SVGAGI. This CDR3 is CASSYRGFPHTEAFF. The CDR3 DNA follows: TGTGCCAGCAGTTACCGGGGGTTCCCCCACACTGAAGCTTTCTTT.

This clone occurred once. The rearrangement joins TRBV7-9 to TRBJ1-1; D gene ambiguous. Per germline, CDR1 SEHNR and CDR2 FQNEAQ (reference sequence). The CDR3 runs 11 residues. V shed 3 bases and J shed 6 bases, with 5 bases lying between them. CDR3 amino acids: CASSFLAEAFF. The CDR3 region has the DNA TGTGCCAGCAGCTTCTTAGCTGAAGCTTTCTTT.

In nucleotides, the CDR3 is TGTGCCAGCAGCTTGGTCGGGGAGGATTTGGGGGAGCAGTACTTC. Amino acids: CASSLVGEDLGEQYF. The chain combines TRBV7-6 with TRBJ2-7; possible D gene TRBD2, 6 bases. Per the germline V gene, CDR1 is SGHVS and CDR2 is FNYEAQ. Deletions cut 3 bases from V and 7 bases from J, with 19 bases between. The CDR3 is made up of 15 amino acids.

The rearrangement uses TRBV7-9 and TRBJ1-2; 8 bases line up with TRBD1. The CDR3 is 14 amino acids. Germline values: CDR1 SEHNR, CDR2 FQNEAQ (reference sequence). Losses at the gene ends were 7 bases for V and 0 bases for J; bases not matched to a gene: 4. Written as DNA, the CDR3 is TGTGCCAGCACCGGACAGGGAACTAACTATGGCTACACCTTC. Amino acid sequence: CASTGQGTNYGYTF.

The chain couples TRBV2 to TRBJ1-2, with 8 bases lining up with TRBD1. The CDR3 covers 14 residues. The ends lost 2 bases at V and 8 bases at J; junction bases unmatched: 7. From germline, CDR1 is SNHLY and CDR2 FYNNEI. The CDR3 spells CASSEQGAGEGYTF. The DNA of the CDR3 is TGTGCCAGCAGTGAACAGGGGGCTGGGGAGGGCTACACCTTC.

The chain recombines TRBV5-6 with TRBJ2-7; 7 nucleotides match TRBD2. Germline V gene data show CDR1 as SGHDT and CDR2 as YYEEEE. V was clipped by 0 bases and J by 0 bases; unmatched bases: 3. The CDR3 is 15 amino acids. The CDR3 DNA is TGTGCCAGCAGCTTGGTTACTAGCGCCTCCTACGAGCAGTACTTC. As protein: CASSLVTSASYEQYF.

V usage is TRBV12-3 or TRBV12-4 and J usage is TRBJ2-7; a possible D gene is TRBD2 (5 bases). V was pared by 4 bases and J by 7 bases, with 8 bases between. The CDR3 has 11 amino acids. As DNA, the CDR3 is TGTGCCAGCAGTTACACGGGGGAGCAGTACTTC. Protein sequence: CASSYTGEQYF.

This chain joins TRBV28 and TRBJ2-7; TRBD2 matches at 10 bases. The CDR3 has 20 amino acids. Germline loops: CDR1 MDHEN, CDR2 SYDVKM. The ends lost 3 bases at V and 2 bases at J; junction bases unmatched: 19. The DNA for the CDR3 is TGTGCCAGCAGTTTCCCCCTAGGGGCTAGCGGGAGCCCTGACCCCTACGAGCAGTACTTC. The encoded protein is CASSFPLGASGSPDPYEQYF.

The gene calls are TRBV3-1 (or the pseudogene TRBV3-2) and TRBJ1-5; D is undetermined. The CDR3 runs 14 residues. Between the trimmed V and J ends, which lost 3 bases and 5 bases, there was a span of 11 bases. CDR1 and CDR2 (germline): LGHDT, YNNKEL (reference sequence). The CDR3 sequence: CASSHPVRDQPQHF. As DNA, the CDR3 is TGTGCCAGCAGCCACCCCGTCCGGGATCAGCCCCAGCATTTT.

The CDR3 region is CASSWGLAWEQFF. CDR3 nucleotides: TGTGCCAGCAGCTGGGGACTAGCCTGGGAGCAGTTCTTC. The rearrangement uses TRBV6-6 and TRBJ2-1; the match to TRBD2 covers 9 bases. The V gene's germline CDR1 is MNHNY and CDR2 SVGAGI (reference sequence). V gave up 6 bases and J gave up 10 bases; unmatched junction bases: 7. The CDR3 runs 13 residues.

The rearrangement links TRBV7-8 to TRBJ1-5; D possibly corresponds to TRBD1 (5 bases). The CDR3 totals 16 residues. The germline CDR1 and CDR2 sequences are SGHVS and FQNEAQ. Trimming pared 5 bases from V and 2 bases from J, leaving 16 bases between. The CDR3 DNA sequence: TGTGCCAGCAGCACCCGGGGAACGGGGGGCAATCAGCCCCAGCATTTT. It specifies CASSTRGTGGNQPQHF.

V is TRBV4-2 and J is TRBJ2-3; tentatively, D is TRBD1 (6 bases). Germline V gene lookup returns CDR1 LGHNA and CDR2 YNFKEQ. V was pared by 0 bases and J by 0 bases, with 25 bases between. CDR3 size: 21 residues. The CDR3 nucleotides are TGTGCCAGCAGCCAAGATCGAGGCTTCCCAGGGGCCCTCACTAGCACAGATACGCAGTATTTT. It is translated as CASSQDRGFPGALTSTDTQYF.

V gene TRBV29-1 combines with J gene TRBJ1-2; perhaps TRBD1 as D (5 bases). The germline V gene has CDR1 SQVTM and CDR2 ANQGSEA. The CDR3 consists of 13 residues. Trimming shortened V by 4 bases and J by 2 bases, and 11 bases separated the two germline ends. Here the CDR3 DNA reads TGCAGCGTTGGGGGGGAGTCAAACTATGGCTACACCTTC. Translated, it gives CSVGGESNYGYTF.

The rearrangement uses TRBV20-1 and TRBJ2-1, with 12 bases identical to TRBD2. The J segment lost 12 bases and the V segment lost 3 bases, leaving 9 bases of the junction unmatched. CDR3 length: 14 residues. Germline CDR1 DFQATT, CDR2 SNEGSKA (reference sequence). In DNA form, the CDR3 reads TGCAGTGCTAGTAGGGCTAGCGGGAGGGATGGGCAGTTCTTC. Amino acid sequence: CSASRASGRDGQFF.

The V and J genes are TRBV3-1 (or the pseudogene TRBV3-2) and TRBJ1-4; D possibly corresponds to TRBD1 (5 bases). Germline V gives CDR1 LGHDT, CDR2 YNNKEL (reference sequence). This CDR3 comprises 16 residues. V gave up 4 bases and J gave up 6 bases, with 18 bases separating them. CDR3 amino acids: CASSLADGGPHEKLFF. Written as DNA, the CDR3 is TGTGCCAGCAGCCTCGCGGACGGGGGTCCCCATGAAAAACTGTTTTTT.

V is TRBV27 and J is TRBJ1-5; no definite D call. CDR1 is MNHEY, CDR2 SMNVEV, per germline (reference sequence). V dropped 4 bases and J dropped 0 bases, with 10 bases sitting between them. The CDR3 runs to 15 residues. Here the CDR3 reads CASSYSGNSNQPQHF. For the CDR3, the DNA is TGTGCCAGCAGTTACTCGGGAAATAGCAATCAGCCCCAGCATTTT.